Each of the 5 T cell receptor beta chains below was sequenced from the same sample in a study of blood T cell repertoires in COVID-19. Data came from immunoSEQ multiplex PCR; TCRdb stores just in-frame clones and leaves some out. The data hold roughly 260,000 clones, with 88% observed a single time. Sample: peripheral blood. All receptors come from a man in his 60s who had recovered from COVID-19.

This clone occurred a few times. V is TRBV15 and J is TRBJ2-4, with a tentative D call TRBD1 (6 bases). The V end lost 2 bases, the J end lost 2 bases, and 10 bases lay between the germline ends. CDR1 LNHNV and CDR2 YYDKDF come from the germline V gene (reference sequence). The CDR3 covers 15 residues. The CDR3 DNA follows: TGTGCCACCAGCAGAACAGGGATAACCAAAAACATTCAGTACTTC. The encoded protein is CATSRTGITKNIQYF.

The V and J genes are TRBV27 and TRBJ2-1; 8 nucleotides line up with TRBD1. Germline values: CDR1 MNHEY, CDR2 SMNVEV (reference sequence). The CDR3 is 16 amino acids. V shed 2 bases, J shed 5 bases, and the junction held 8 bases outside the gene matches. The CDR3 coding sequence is TGTGCCAGCAGTTTACCCCGACAGGGGCCTAACAATGAGCAGTTCTTC. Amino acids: CASSLPRQGPNNEQFF.

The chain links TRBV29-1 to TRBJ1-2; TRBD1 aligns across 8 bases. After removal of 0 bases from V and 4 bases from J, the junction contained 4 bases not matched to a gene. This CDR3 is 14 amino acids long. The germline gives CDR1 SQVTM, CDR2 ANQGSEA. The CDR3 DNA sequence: TGCAGCGTTGAAGAGTGGGACAGGCTCTATGGCTACACCTTC. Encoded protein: CSVEEWDRLYGYTF.

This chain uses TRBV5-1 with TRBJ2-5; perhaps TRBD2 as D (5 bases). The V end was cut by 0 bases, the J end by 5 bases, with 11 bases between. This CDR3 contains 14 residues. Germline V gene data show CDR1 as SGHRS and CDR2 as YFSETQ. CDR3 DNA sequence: TGCGCCAGCAGCTTGGTAGGGAGTCGCGAGACCCAGTACTTC. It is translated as CASSLVGSRETQYF.

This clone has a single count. The CDR3 region has the DNA TGCGCCAGCACCCCTCTGACAGGTAATAATGAGCAGTTCTTC. Amino acids: CASTPLTGNNEQFF. The chain uses TRBV5-1 and TRBJ2-1; maybe TRBD1 (6 bases). CDR3 length equals 14 residues. Germline CDR1 is SGHRS and CDR2 is YFSETQ. V dropped 6 bases and J dropped 7 bases, with 17 bases sitting between them.